Listed here is a single T cell receptor (beta chain). This clonotype was found many times. Its specific antigen is unknown. Nothing much larger sits one base from this clone, and base qualities are not available. Sample treatment or condition, as interpreted from the label and publication: live attenuated yellow fever vaccine strain. A standard Ficoll-Paque protocol was used to isolate PBMCs from peripheral blood. Dynabeads CD4 and CD8 positive selection kits were used to isolate the CD4 and CD8 T-cell fractions. TriZol was used to extract RNA from bulk PBMCs, CD4 and CD8 fractions, and dextramer-positive and dextramer-negative fractions. TCR cDNA was synthesized by 5'RACE template switching, which introduced a universal primer site and unique molecular identifiers. Priming for cDNA synthesis came from both the TCR alpha and TCR beta constant segments. Library amplification involved two PCR steps, and the second step added sample barcodes and sequencing adapters. Libraries were sequenced on Illumina HiSeq 2500 (2x100 bp) or NovaSeq (2x150 bp). Per the original workflow: Demultiplexing of reads and collapsing into UMI consensus sequences were performed with MIGEC, and V(D)J alignment was carried out with MiXCR. Vaccine-responding clonotypes were identified with edgeR using replicate PBMC samples, with FDR below 0.01 and a log2 fold change above 5 up to day 15 being required. Each bulk clonotype received a CD4 or CD8 identity based on whether the sequenced CD4 or CD8 repertoire contained that clonotype at higher abundance. TCRdb took the public reads, trimmed them with fastp at Q25, ran MiXCR for clone calling and kept in-frame beta chains. Rows are unified per CDR3 protein, each entry keeping the most common DNA and genes. The V and J calls were determined by TCRdb, not by the authors. This sample comprises roughly 68,000 distinct CDR3 sequences, approximately 7% of them detected only once. Of the sample, about 40% falls within the top ten clones.

The data stem from a study of T cells after yellow fever vaccination (dated by TCRdb to between 2019 and 2020). About the full investigation: The SMART-Seq v4 Ultra Low Input RNA kit was used to prepare libraries from fractions with low cell numbers. To follow T-cell clones before and after primary and booster YFV17D yellow fever vaccination, bulk TCR alpha and beta repertoires were sequenced over time. Two healthy male donors, one aged 18 to 30 and one aged 30 to 40 years, were included in the cohort. Blood was collected at multiple timepoints before and after primary and secondary immunization, and bulk PBMC replicates and cell subsets were isolated. Overall study outcomes, separate from this receptor: Most clones expanded after primary vaccination were re-detected after the booster (just under 97% of CD4 and approximately 88% of CD8), suggesting broad memory maintenance. FACS-sorted repertoires could contain abundant contaminating clonotypes from the bulk population, so computational filtering was required. The secondary T-cell response was found to be weaker but faster than the primary response, with a peak reached on day 5 rather than on day 15. The study included only two donors, which limits how far the findings can be generalized. A small fraction of clonotypes showed up in both the CD4 and CD8 compartments, probably as a result of convergent recombination.

There are 14 amino acids in the CDR3, from cysteine to phenylalanine inclusive. Only the CDR3 part of the read is kept: 42 bases, read in frame from the first base. V was cut back by 3 bases and J by 1 base, leaving a gap of 7 bases between them. CDR1 SGDLS and CDR2 YYNGEE were looked up in the germline V gene. Sequenced here: CD8+ T cells sorted from PBMCs, sampled more than 40 days after the first yellow fever vaccination. Recombination linked TRBV9 to TRBJ2-2; tentative D gene TRBD1, with 6 bases matching. This clonotype was sampled from a man aged 18-30 years who received the YFV17D yellow fever vaccine. Here is the DNA: TGTGCCAGCAGCGAGGGACAGAACACCGGGGAGCTGTTTTTT. This gives the protein CASSEGQNTGELFF.